This passage covers 31 T cell receptor beta chains from one sample sequenced in a study of graft-versus-host responses after intestinal transplantation. Which antigens these TCRs recognize remains unknown. This table comes from immunoSEQ multiplex PCR, and its TCRdb copy is limited to in-frame clones, with some not included. Found here are fewer than 150,000 clones, more than 90% of them singletons; the top ten hold around 0.16%. The sequences come from unstimulated CD4+ T cells sorted from spleen or lymph node cells, collected before intestinal transplant. These receptor sequences come from a human donor who received an intestinal transplant.

The genes are TRBV6-1 and TRBJ1-2; maybe TRBD1 (6 bases). Trimming took 3 bases from V and 5 from J, leaving 25 bases between them. The CDR3 extends over 18 amino acids. Germline V gives CDR1 MNHNS, CDR2 SASEGT. In DNA, the CDR3 is TGTGCCAGCAGTGACCCTGGTCGGTCCGCCCCTCAGGGGTATGGCTACACCTTC. Amino acid sequence: CASSDPGRSAPQGYGYTF.

The chain joins TRBV6-5 to TRBJ2-5; no definite D call. V was trimmed by 0 bases and J by 5 bases, leaving 7 bases between them. The germline V gene encodes CDR1 MNHEY and CDR2 SVGAGI. This CDR3 is 13 amino acids long. CDR3 sequence (DNA): TGTGCCAGCAGTTACTCGAATAGCGAGACCCAGTACTTC. Translated: CASSYSNSETQYF.

The chain carries TRBV7-9 and TRBJ1-2; 10 nucleotides match TRBD1. This CDR3 region has 15 residues. Unmatched junction bases numbered 1, after V lost 3 bases and J lost 0 bases. Looked up from germline, CDR1 is SEHNR and CDR2 is FQNEAQ (reference sequence). The CDR3 is CASSFGTGANYGYTF. CDR3 DNA sequence: TGTGCCAGCAGCTTTGGGACAGGGGCTAACTATGGCTACACCTTC.

This chain connects TRBV20-1 to TRBJ2-7; 9 positions agree with TRBD2. This CDR3 is built from 11 residues. V lost 7 bases and J lost 6; bases outside the gene matches: 4. CDR1 is DFQATT and CDR2 is SNEGSKA in the germline V gene (reference sequence). This CDR3 reads CSVLAGLEQYF. The CDR3, as DNA: TGCAGTGTCCTAGCGGGGCTCGAGCAGTACTTC.

The table lists this clone with a count of one. In DNA, the CDR3 is TGTGCCAGCAGCCCGGGACTAGCGGGGATAGAGACCCAGTACTTC. Translation gives CASSPGLAGIETQYF. This chain links TRBV5-5 with TRBJ2-5; 13 nucleotides align to TRBD2. Germline CDR1 SGHKS, CDR2 YYEKEE (reference sequence). V lost 4 bases to trimming and J lost 4 bases; unmatched junction nucleotides: 4. This CDR3 spans 15 amino acids.

This chain links TRBV20-1 with TRBJ2-1; no reliable D call. Trimming removed 7 bases from V and 5 bases from J, with 9 bases in between. Germline CDR1 reads DFQATT; CDR2 reads SNEGSKA (reference sequence). CDR3 length equals 11 residues. CDR3 DNA: TGCAGTGGGGATCTCCACAATGAGCAGTTCTTC. Protein: CSGDLHNEQFF.

This rearrangement joins TRBV11-3 to TRBJ2-2; D may correspond to TRBD1 or TRBD2 (5 bases each). The CDR3 is made up of 17 amino acids. Germline V gives CDR1 SGHNT, CDR2 YENEEA. Trimming left V 5 bases short and J 7 bases short, with 23 bases between. The CDR3 reads CASSTIFSRDGGGELFF. The DNA of the CDR3 is TGTGCCAGCAGCACAATCTTTAGCCGGGACGGTGGCGGGGAGCTGTTTTTT.

This chain connects TRBV2 to TRBJ2-2, with 10 bases matching TRBD2. With 7 bases clipped from V and 1 base from J, the junction kept 12 bases outside the gene matches. The CDR3 covers 18 residues. The germline CDR1 and CDR2 sequences are SNHLY and FYNNEI. CDR3 loop: CASTPLASGGLNTGELFF. CDR3 bases: TGTGCCAGCACCCCACTGGCTAGCGGGGGTTTGAACACCGGGGAGCTGTTTTTT.

This chain links TRBV27 with TRBJ2-3; maybe TRBD2 (6 bases). CDR1 and CDR2 from the germline V gene are MNHEY and SMNVEV (reference sequence). V lost 4 bases and J 2 bases, leaving 19 bases between the germline ends. CDR3 length: 17 residues. The CDR3 DNA reads TGTGCCAGCAGTTCAACCCCGCCAAGGGACTCCACAGATACGCAGTATTTT. This encodes CASSSTPPRDSTDTQYF.

This chain links TRBV5-1 with TRBJ1-5, with D tentatively TRBD1 (5 bases). V was cut by 3 bases and J by 1 base, with 8 bases left in between. The CDR3 is 14 residues long. Germline CDR1 and CDR2: SGHRS and YFSETQ. The DNA of the CDR3 is TGCGCCAGCAGCTGGGGGGACAGCAATCAGCCCCAGCATTTT. Residues: CASSWGDSNQPQHF.

As to this clone: Compared with germline, one end of the junction differs, possibly owing to a read error. The chain is built from TRBV19 and TRBJ2-2; TRBD1 or TRBD2 may be the D gene (5 bases each). CDR3 length: 14 amino acids. Germline lookup yields CDR1 LNHDA and CDR2 SQIVND (reference sequence). CDR3 nucleotide sequence: TGTGCCAGTAGTCCCCAAGGGGCCACCGGGGAGCTGTCTTTT. Translating gives CASSPQGATGELSF.

The rearrangement uses TRBV5-1 and TRBJ1-4, with 7 bases that match TRBD1. The J segment lost 3 bases and the V segment lost 0 bases, leaving 5 bases of the junction unmatched. Per the germline V gene, CDR1 is SGHRS and CDR2 is YFSETQ. CDR3 length: 16 amino acids. The CDR3 loop reads CASSLGAGGSNEKLFF. As DNA, the CDR3 is TGCGCCAGCAGCTTGGGGGCAGGGGGGTCTAATGAAAAACTGTTTTTT.

This clone showed up just a few times. The V call is TRBV7-9, the J call TRBJ1-3; D gene ambiguous. The CDR3 length is 14 residues. Between the trimmed V and J ends, which lost 2 bases and 1 base, there was a span of 6 bases. Germline V gene sequence: CDR1 SEHNR, CDR2 FQNEAQ (reference sequence). The CDR3 DNA follows: TGTGCCAGCAGCTTATTCGGTTCTGGAAACACCATATATTTT. Translated: CASSLFGSGNTIYF. Drawing the rest from reference TRBV7-9 and TRBJ1-3, the complete variable domain is DTGVSQNPRHKITKRGQNVTFRCDPISEHNRLYWYRQTLGQGPEFLTYFQNEAQLEKSRLLSDRFSAERPKGSFSTLEIQRTEQGDSAMYLCASSLFGSGNTIYFGEGSWLTVV.

J is TRBJ1-1 and V is TRBV6-1; 11 bases fit TRBD1. After removal of 2 bases from V and 11 bases from J, the junction contained 4 bases not matched to a gene. CDR1 MNHNS and CDR2 SASEGT come from the germline V gene. The CDR3 sequence is 13 residues long. The CDR3 DNA reads as TGTGCCAGCAGTGAAAGGGACAGGGGGGCTGCTTTCTTT. Translating it yields CASSERDRGAAFF.

This clone was seen a few times. This sequence joins TRBV18 and TRBJ2-7; D is perhaps TRBD2 (6 bases). V shed 3 bases and J shed 5 bases, with 14 bases lying between them. The CDR3 covers 14 residues. Germline V lookup: CDR1 KGHSH, CDR2 LQKENI. The CDR3 protein is CASSPPMRGHEQYF. The CDR3 DNA reads as TGTGCCAGCTCACCCCCGATGCGGGGCCACGAGCAGTACTTC.

The J gene is TRBJ1-5, the V gene TRBV19; 8 positions match TRBD1. There are 15 residues in the CDR3. Germline values: CDR1 LNHDA, CDR2 SQIVND (reference sequence). With V trimmed by 7 bases and J by 2 bases, 7 bases remained unmatched. CDR3 in DNA: TGTGCCAGTAATCTGGAACAGGGGGGCAATCAGCCCCAGCATTTT. Protein product: CASNLEQGGNQPQHF.

In this sample, this clone turned up a few times. This chain links TRBV7-9 with TRBJ2-3, with TRBD2 identical over 10 bases. Germline assignment: CDR1 SEHNR and CDR2 FQNEAQ (reference sequence). The CDR3 is 18 residues long. J was trimmed by 2 bases and V by 2 bases; bases with no gene match: 10. CDR3 DNA sequence: TGTGCCAGCAGCTTAAGGGTTGTACTAGCGGGGACCACAGATACGCAGTATTTT. Protein: CASSLRVVLAGTTDTQYF.

The chain is built from TRBV5-1 and TRBJ2-5, with a weak D call TRBD2 (6 bases). Per the germline V gene, CDR1 is SGHRS and CDR2 is YFSETQ. V was pared by 6 bases and J by 1 base, with 13 bases between. There are 14 residues in the CDR3. The CDR3 spells CASTSLGGQETQYF. The DNA of the CDR3 is TGCGCCAGCACAAGCTTGGGGGGCCAAGAGACCCAGTACTTC.

The chain links TRBV10-3 to TRBJ2-5, with 8 bases that match TRBD1. This CDR3 has 15 amino acids. The V gene end was trimmed by 1 base and the J gene end by 4 bases; junction bases not matched to a gene: 5. Germline V gene sequence: CDR1 ENHRY, CDR2 SYGVKD. In DNA form, the CDR3 reads TGTGCCATCAGTGAGTTGCGGACAGGGCGAGAGACCCAGTACTTC. Residues: CAISELRTGRETQYF.

The gene calls are TRBV29-1 and TRBJ2-6; 10 bases are shared with TRBD1. The V segment lost 3 bases and the J segment 3 bases; nucleotides outside the gene matches: 2. CDR1 and CDR2 (germline): SQVTM, ANQGSEA. CDR3 length: 15 residues. The CDR3 protein is CSVEGQGNGANVLTF. The CDR3, as DNA: TGCAGCGTTGAGGGACAGGGGAATGGGGCCAACGTCCTGACTTTC.

The V and J genes are TRBV27 and TRBJ1-6, with no clear D. CDR3 length: 19 amino acids. CDR1 MNHEY and CDR2 SMNVEV come from the germline V gene (reference sequence). V was pared by 3 bases and J by 6 bases, with 24 bases between. This chain's CDR3 is CASSFRLTPLTSLNSPLHF. The CDR3 DNA reads as TGTGCCAGCAGTTTTCGCCTTACACCCTTAACCTCTCTTAATTCACCCCTCCACTTT.

The rearrangement joins TRBV11-3 to TRBJ2-2; the match to TRBD2 covers 10 bases. The trim removed 5 bases at V and 5 bases at J, leaving 11 bases unmatched. CDR1 SGHNT and CDR2 YENEEA come from the germline V gene. The CDR3 has 17 residues. The CDR3 sequence is CASSVQRGGVQTGELFF. CDR3 coding DNA: TGTGCCAGCAGCGTACAGCGGGGGGGTGTTCAAACCGGGGAGCTGTTTTTT.

The chain recombines TRBV4-1 with TRBJ2-1; no definite D call. Between the trimmed V and J ends, which lost 1 base and 8 bases, there was a span of 18 bases. Looked up from germline, CDR1 is MGHRA and CDR2 is YSYEKL. CDR3 size: 16 residues. The CDR3 DNA reads as TGCGCCAGCAGCCAAGGTTATGCCGCCAGTTTCCATGAGCAGTTCTTC. Translation: CASSQGYAASFHEQFF.

About this clone: At one end, the junction sequence differs from germline, possibly due to a read error. The rearrangement joins TRBV6-1 to TRBJ1-4; a weak D match, TRBD1 (5 bases). Germline V lookup: CDR1 MNHNS, CDR2 SASEGT. This CDR3 spans 15 amino acids. The CDR3 protein is CASSAPGATNEKLSF. The CDR3 coding sequence is TGTGCCAGCAGTGCCCCCGGGGCGACTAATGAAAAACTGTCTTTT.

The V call is TRBV9, the J call TRBJ2-3; D is unclear. The CDR3 length is 15 residues. Germline loops: CDR1 SGDLS, CDR2 YYNGEE. The V end was cut by 0 bases, the J end by 2 bases, with 10 bases between. The CDR3 loop reads CASSVGQINTDTQYF. The CDR3 nucleotides read TGTGCCAGCAGCGTAGGTCAGATTAACACAGATACGCAGTATTTT. Supplemented by reference TRBV9 and TRBJ2-3, the full variable domain reads DSGVTQTPKHLITATGQRVTLRCSPRSGDLSVYWYQQSLDQGLQFLIQYYNGEERAKGNILERFSAQQFPDLHSELNLSSLELGDSALYFCASSVGQINTDTQYFGPGTRLTVL.

J is TRBJ2-1 and V is TRBV29-1; D possibly corresponds to TRBD1 (5 bases). The CDR3 has 10 amino acids. V lost 4 bases and J lost 12, with 10 bases in between. Germline lookup yields CDR1 SQVTM and CDR2 ANQGSEA. The CDR3 nucleotides read TGCAGCGTTGCAGGGCCAATGCAGTTCTTC. Translated, it gives CSVAGPMQFF.

J is TRBJ2-5 and V is TRBV20-1; D is ambiguous. CDR1 is DFQATT and CDR2 is SNEGSKA in the germline V gene (reference sequence). Trimming took off 7 bases at V and 5 bases at J, with 11 bases between the two ends. The CDR3 sequence is 11 residues long. In nucleotides, the CDR3 is TGCAGTGGGCTACTTTTGGAGACCCAGTACTTC. Its protein is CSGLLLETQYF.

CDR3 loop: CATSTGGNTIYF. The CDR3 DNA reads TGTGCCACCTCGACAGGCGGAAACACCATATATTTT. The chain joins TRBV10-3 to TRBJ1-3; maybe TRBD1 (6 bases). The V gene's germline CDR1 is ENHRY and CDR2 SYGVKD. V shed 10 bases and J shed 4 bases, with 11 bases lying between them. The CDR3 has 12 amino acids.

The genes are TRBV10-1 and TRBJ2-5; a weak D match, TRBD2 (6 bases). CDR1 is WNHNN, CDR2 SYGVQD, per germline (reference sequence). The length of the CDR3 is 13 residues. V lost 5 bases and J lost 2, with 9 bases in between. The CDR3 region is CASSRDLQETQYF. DNA of the CDR3: TGCGCCAGCAGTAGGGACTTACAAGAGACCCAGTACTTC.

The CDR3 DNA reads as TGTGCCAGCAGGCCAGGGGGACAGGGGAACACTGAAGCTTTCTTT. Translated, it gives CASRPGGQGNTEAFF. The chain uses TRBV5-4 and TRBJ1-1; 9 bases are a match to TRBD1. The ends lost 5 bases at V and 1 base at J; junction bases unmatched: 6. The CDR3 is made up of 15 amino acids. Germline V CDR1 and CDR2: SGHNT, YYREEE (reference sequence).

This clone was detected once. The chain is built from TRBV6-1 and TRBJ1-2, with a weak D call TRBD1 (5 bases). Trimming shortened V by 2 bases and J by 8 bases, and 12 bases separated the two germline ends. The CDR3 is 13 amino acids. Germline V gene data show CDR1 as MNHNS and CDR2 as SASEGT. CDR3 amino acids: CASSEFVGGGYTF. In DNA form, the CDR3 reads TGTGCCAGCAGTGAATTCGTGGGGGGAGGCTACACCTTC.